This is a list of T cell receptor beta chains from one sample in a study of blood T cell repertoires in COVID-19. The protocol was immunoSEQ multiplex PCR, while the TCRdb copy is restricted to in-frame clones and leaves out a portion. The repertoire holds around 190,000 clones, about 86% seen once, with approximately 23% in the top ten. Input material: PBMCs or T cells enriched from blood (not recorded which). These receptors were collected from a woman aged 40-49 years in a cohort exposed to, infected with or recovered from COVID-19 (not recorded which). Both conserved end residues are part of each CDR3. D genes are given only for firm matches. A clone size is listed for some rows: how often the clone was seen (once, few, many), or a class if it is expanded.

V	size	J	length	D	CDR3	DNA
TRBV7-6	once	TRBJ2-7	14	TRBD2	CASSRTSGGYEQYF	TGTGCCAGCAGCCGAACTAGCGGGGGCTACGAGCAGTACTTC
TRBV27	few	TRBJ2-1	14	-	CASSSRGTVNEQFF	TGTGCCAGCAGTTCGCGCGGGACGGTCAATGAGCAGTTCTTC
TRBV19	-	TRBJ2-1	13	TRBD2	CASSTRLAGEGFF	TGTGCCAGTAGTACGCGACTAGCGGGAGAGGGGTTCTTC
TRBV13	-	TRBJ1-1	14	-	CASSLGRIDTEAFF	TGTGCCAGCAGCTTAGGGCGGATTGACACTGAAGCTTTCTTT
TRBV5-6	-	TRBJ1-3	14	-	CASSSNLGGNTIYF	TGTGCCAGCAGCTCCAACCTCGGGGGAAACACCATATATTTT
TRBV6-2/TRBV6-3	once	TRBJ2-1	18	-	CASSYSGLGASTYNEQFF	TGTGCCAGCAGTTACTCGGGCTTGGGGGCCTCGACTTACAATGAGCAGTTCTTC
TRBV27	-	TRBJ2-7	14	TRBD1	CASSLGQGAGEQYF	TGTGCCAGCAGTTTAGGGCAGGGGGCGGGGGAGCAGTACTTC
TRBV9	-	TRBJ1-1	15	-	CASSVSGTPNTEAFF	TGTGCCAGCAGCGTATCCGGGACACCGAACACTGAAGCTTTCTTT
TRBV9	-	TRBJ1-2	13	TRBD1	CASSFTGAYGYTF	TGTGCCAGCAGCTTTACAGGGGCCTATGGCTACACCTTC
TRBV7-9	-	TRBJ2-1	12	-	CASSPARNEQFF	TGTGCCAGCAGCCCAGCGCGGAATGAGCAGTTCTTC
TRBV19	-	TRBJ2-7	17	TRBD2	CASSIGARDLAGYEQYF	TGTGCCAGTAGTATTGGGGCCCGGGACCTAGCGGGATACGAGCAGTACTTC
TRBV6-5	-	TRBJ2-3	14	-	CASTRTASTDTQYF	TGTGCCAGCACACGAACAGCCAGCACAGATACGCAGTATTTT
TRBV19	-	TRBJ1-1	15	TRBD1	CASSDRQGWFAEAFF	TGTGCCAGTAGTGACCGACAGGGCTGGTTCGCTGAAGCTTTCTTT
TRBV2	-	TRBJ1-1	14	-	CASSEALKGTEAFF	TGTGCCAGCAGTGAAGCGCTCAAGGGGACTGAAGCTTTCTTT
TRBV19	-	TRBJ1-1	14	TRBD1	CASSTKTGGWEAFF	TGTGCCAGTAGTACCAAGACAGGGGGCTGGGAAGCTTTCTTT
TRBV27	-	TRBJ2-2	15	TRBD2	CASRPTGGLTGELFF	TGTGCCAGCAGACCGACGGGGGGGTTGACCGGGGAGCTGTTTTTT
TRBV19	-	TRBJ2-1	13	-	CASSPPFYNEQFF	TGTGCCAGTAGTCCCCCTTTCTACAATGAGCAGTTCTTC
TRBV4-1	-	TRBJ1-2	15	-	CASSPSAGWKKGYTF	TGCGCCAGCAGCCCCTCAGCGGGGTGGAAAAAAGGCTACACCTTC
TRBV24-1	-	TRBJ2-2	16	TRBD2	CATSALTAGGPGELFF	TGTGCCACCAGTGCCCTGACAGCGGGGGGGCCCGGGGAGCTGTTTTTT
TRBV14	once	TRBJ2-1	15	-	CASSSGRSSYNEQFF	TGTGCCAGCAGTAGCGGCAGGAGCTCCTACAATGAGCAGTTCTTC
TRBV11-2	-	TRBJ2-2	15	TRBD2	CASSLASGLTGELFF	TGTGCCAGCAGCTTAGCTAGCGGGCTAACCGGGGAGCTGTTTTTT
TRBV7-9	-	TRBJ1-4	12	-	CASTPGVEKLFF	TGTGCCAGCACTCCAGGGGTCGAAAAACTGTTTTTT
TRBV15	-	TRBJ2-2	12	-	CATSSRGGELFF	TGTGCCACCAGCTCCCGCGGGGGGGAGCTGTTTTTT
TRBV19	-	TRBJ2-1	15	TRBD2	CASSIDLAGYNEQFF	TGTGCCAGTAGTATAGATCTAGCGGGGTACAATGAGCAGTTCTTC
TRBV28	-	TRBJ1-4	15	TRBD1	CASRTSQGAREKLFF	TGTGCCAGCAGGACCTCACAGGGGGCGCGAGAAAAACTGTTTTTT
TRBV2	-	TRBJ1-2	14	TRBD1	CASSAYRGSYGYTF	TGTGCCAGCAGTGCCTACAGGGGGAGCTATGGCTACACCTTC
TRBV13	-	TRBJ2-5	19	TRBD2	CASSFRTSGGENYQETQYF	TGTGCCAGCAGCTTTCGGACTAGCGGGGGGGAAAATTACCAAGAGACCCAGTACTTC
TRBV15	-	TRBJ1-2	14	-	CATSVSRGNYGYTF	TGTGCCACCAGCGTCAGCAGGGGTAACTATGGCTACACCTTC
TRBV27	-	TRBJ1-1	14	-	CASSLAPADTEAFF	TGTGCCAGCAGTTTAGCCCCCGCGGACACTGAAGCTTTCTTT
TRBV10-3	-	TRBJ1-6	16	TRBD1	CAISDLAGDSVSPLHF	TGTGCCATCAGTGACCTTGCCGGGGACAGCGTTTCACCCCTCCACTTT
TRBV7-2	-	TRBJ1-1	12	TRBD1	CASSLAGQEAFF	TGTGCCAGCAGCTTAGCGGGACAGGAAGCTTTCTTT
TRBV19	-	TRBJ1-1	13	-	CASRPRGSTEAFF	TGTGCCAGTAGACCCAGGGGATCCACTGAAGCTTTCTTT
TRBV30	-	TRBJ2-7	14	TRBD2	CAWSISGGLYEQYF	TGTGCCTGGAGTATTTCGGGAGGACTATACGAGCAGTACTTC
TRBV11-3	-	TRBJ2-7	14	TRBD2	CASSFSGTAYEQYF	TGTGCCAGCAGCTTTAGCGGGACCGCCTACGAGCAGTACTTC
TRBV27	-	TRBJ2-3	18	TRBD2	CASSLLGTSGGVGDTQYF	TGTGCCAGCAGTTTATTAGGGACTAGCGGGGGGGTGGGAGATACGCAGTATTTT
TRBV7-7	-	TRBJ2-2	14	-	CASSLGHRDGELFF	TGTGCCAGCAGCTTGGGACACAGGGATGGGGAGCTGTTTTTT
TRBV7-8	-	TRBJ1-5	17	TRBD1	CASSQRQGEYSNQPQHF	TGTGCCAGCAGCCAACGACAGGGGGAGTATAGCAATCAGCCCCAGCATTTT
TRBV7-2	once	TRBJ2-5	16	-	CASSSPQRASRETQYF	TGTGCCAGCAGCTCCCCCCAGCGGGCCTCGAGAGAGACCCAGTACTTC
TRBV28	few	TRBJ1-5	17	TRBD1	CASSPTGTVYSNQPQHF	TGTGCCAGCAGCCCGACAGGGACGGTGTACAGCAATCAGCCCCAGCATTTT
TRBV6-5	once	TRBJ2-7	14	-	CASSYGGRSYEQYF	TGTGCCAGCAGTTACGGGGGCAGGTCCTACGAGCAGTACTTC
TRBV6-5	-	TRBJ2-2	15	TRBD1	CASRPQGAQTGELFF	TGTGCCAGCAGGCCGCAGGGGGCGCAGACCGGGGAGCTGTTTTTT
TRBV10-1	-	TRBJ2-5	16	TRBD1	CASSARRGQGGETQYF	TGCGCCAGCAGTGCTCGCCGGGGACAGGGCGGAGAGACCCAGTACTTC
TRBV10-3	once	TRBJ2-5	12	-	CAISESRETQYF	TGTGCCATCAGTGAGTCGAGAGAGACCCAGTACTTC
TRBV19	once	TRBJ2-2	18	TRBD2	CASKTSGLAGVTTGELFF	TGTGCCAGTAAGACCTCAGGGCTAGCGGGAGTGACCACCGGGGAGCTGTTTTTT
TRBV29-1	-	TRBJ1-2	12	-	CSVVVAVYGYTF	TGCAGCGTTGTAGTAGCGGTCTATGGCTACACCTTC
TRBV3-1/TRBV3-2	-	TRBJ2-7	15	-	CASSQDRGPRYEQYF	TGTGCCAGCAGCCAAGATCGAGGGCCCCGCTACGAGCAGTACTTC
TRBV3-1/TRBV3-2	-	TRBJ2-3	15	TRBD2	CASGLSGGEGDTQYF	TGTGCCAGCGGGCTTAGCGGGGGCGAGGGAGATACGCAGTATTTT
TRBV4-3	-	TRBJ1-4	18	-	CASSQDWGDSTTNEKLFF	TGCGCCAGCAGCCAAGATTGGGGGGACTCAACAACTAATGAAAAACTGTTTTTT
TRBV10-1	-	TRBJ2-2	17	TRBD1	CASSKLTGGADTGELFF	TGCGCCAGCAGTAAACTCACAGGGGGCGCCGACACCGGGGAGCTGTTTTTT
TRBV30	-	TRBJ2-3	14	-	CAWSRVISTDTQYF	TGTGCCTGGAGTCGGGTCATTAGCACAGATACGCAGTATTTT
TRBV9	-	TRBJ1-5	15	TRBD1	CASSAGTGGNQPQHF	TGTGCCAGCAGCGCTGGGACAGGGGGAAATCAGCCCCAGCATTTT
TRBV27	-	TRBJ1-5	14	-	CASSFSGSNQPQHF	TGTGCCAGCAGTTTCTCCGGGAGCAATCAGCCCCAGCATTTT
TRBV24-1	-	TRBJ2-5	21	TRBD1	CATSDLDLRSPRAGGQETQYF	TGTGCCACCAGTGATTTGGATTTGCGTTCCCCTAGGGCAGGGGGCCAAGAGACCCAGTACTTC
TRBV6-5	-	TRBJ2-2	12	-	CASWDFRGELFF	TGTGCCAGCTGGGACTTCCGCGGGGAGCTGTTTTTT
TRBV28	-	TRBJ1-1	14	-	CASSFWTENTEAFF	TGTGCCAGCAGTTTCTGGACAGAGAACACTGAAGCTTTCTTT
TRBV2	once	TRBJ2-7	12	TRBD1	CASDRDRGEQYF	TGTGCCTCGGACCGGGACAGGGGGGAGCAGTACTTC
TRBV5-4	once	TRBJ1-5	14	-	CASSLAGGNQPQHF	TGTGCCAGCAGCTTGGCAGGGGGCAATCAGCCCCAGCATTTT
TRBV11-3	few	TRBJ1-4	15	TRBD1	CASSTGQGASEKLFF	TGTGCCAGCAGCACCGGACAGGGGGCGTCTGAAAAACTGTTTTTT
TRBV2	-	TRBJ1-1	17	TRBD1	CASSKGQGAVFNTEAFF	TGTGCCAGCAGTAAAGGACAGGGGGCGGTTTTTAACACTGAAGCTTTCTTT